The entry below describes one TCR beta chain. Its antigen target is currently unknown. The record has no base qualities; no much larger clone is one base away. Donors were a few dozen systemically healthy Caucasian individuals from Russia aged roughly 6 to 90 years. Each donor gave about 9.2 milliliters of peripheral blood, drawn into EDTA-treated Vacutainer tubes. Ficoll-Paque density-gradient centrifugation was used to isolate PBMCs, with at least 7 million per sample. Total RNA, at least 5.5 micrograms per sample, was extracted from PBMCs with Trizol reagent. For every donor, flow cytometry on a PBMC aliquot measured the percentage of naive CD45RAhigh/CD27high T cells. The germline V gene (reference sequence) provides CDR1 DFQATT and CDR2 SNEGSKA. CDR3 length: 15 amino acids, cysteine to phenylalanine. Only CDR3 DNA is held: 45 bases, read in frame from base 1. Ends trimmed: V by 6 bases, J by 2 bases; bases unmatched to a gene: 11.

The entry originates in a study of blood T cells in healthy people across ages (dated by TCRdb to the mid-2010s). Regarding the complete study: In model experiments, template switching captured roughly one uniquely barcoded TCR beta cDNA molecule for every two T cells. The study measured age-related changes in TCR beta repertoire diversity using deep sequencing normalized with unique cDNA molecular identifiers. Donors of different ages were randomly distributed across sequencing lanes to avoid experimental bias. Using the same blood draw, the study looked at two additional independent replicas of 1 million unique cDNA reads for two donors, one aged 18 to 30 and the other aged 80 or older. The donors were divided into four age groups: young (average around 15 years), middle-aged (roughly 42), aged (approximately 62) and long-lived (about 90).

Summary of the overall study and its limitations: Because profiling used bulk unsorted PBMCs, naive and antigen-experienced compartments could not be compared conclusively. Estimates of total diversity based on one million sequenced T cells were considered lower bounds and underestimates. A strong correlation was found between observed TCR beta diversity and the percentage of naive T cells measured by flow cytometry. Observed TCR beta diversity per million T cells fell roughly linearly with age, and a significant reduction was already apparent by age approximately 41. Compared with the aged group, the long-lived group had more naive CD4+ T cells, fewer expanded clones and increased TCR diversity, a pattern suggesting age selection. Donor CMV infection status was unknown, potentially confounding age-related changes in expanded clonotypes.

Receptor amplification or capture employed 5' RACE. The listed sequencing device is Illumina HiSeq 2500. A second PCR of roughly 7 to 12 cycles was performed with a sample-barcoded 5' primer and a J-beta primer mix. A unique molecular identifier was introduced onto each TCR beta cDNA molecule by a template-switch 5' adaptor carrying 12 random nucleotides. At least 2.5 million CDR3-containing paired-end reads were obtained from each sample. The Mint cDNA synthesis kit, primed by a TRBC-specific oligonucleotide, was used to synthesize first-strand cDNA from all RNA. Following uracil-DNA glycosylase treatment, all cDNA underwent a first 18-cycle PCR with the universal primers M1SS and BC2_uni_R. In the source study's methods: For normalization, 1 million high-quality reads, each with a distinct molecular identifier, were randomly selected from each sample. Instead of being binned into consensus sequences, reads that shared molecular identifiers were thrown out. MiTCR, set to a Q25 quality threshold and the strictest error-elimination algorithm, was used for CDR3 identification, clonotype clustering and error correction. A nonparametric unseen species model with Euler transformation was used to estimate a lower bound on total TCR beta diversity. TCRdb reworked the public reads: Q25 trimming with fastp, MiXCR clone assembly, productive beta chains retained. For every CDR3 protein sequence, its rows merge into one entry that carries the most common genes and DNA. TCRdb assigned the V and J calls; the authors' analysis was not used. The sample table shows under 850,000 distinct CDR3 sequences, and 30% to 45% are seen once. The ten largest clones take up 10% to 15% of the sample.

The sequenced material came from blood. The chain employs TRBV20-1 and TRBJ2-5; 8 of the junction bases match TRBD2. This receptor was obtained from a man aged 18 to 30 in good health. Read as DNA, the sequence is TGCAGTGCCCAAACCCTAGCGGGTCCTCAAGAGACCCAGTACTTC. The resulting protein is CSAQTLAGPQETQYF.